Described below is a single T cell receptor (beta chain) sequence and its context. This sample is part of a study of PD-1 blockade in mismatch repair-deficient tumors. This CDR3 region has 16 residues. Germline CDR1 is SGDLS and CDR2 is YYNGEE. The V and J ends lost 3 bases and 6 bases, in that order; junction bases with no gene match: 8. Profiling relied on immunoSEQ multiplex PCR, and the TCRdb table lists in-frame clones only, not all of them. The table records 95,000 to 150,000 clones, around 83% of them present only once. This material consisted of peripheral blood, taken 44 weeks after starting pembrolizumab. The V gene is TRBV9, the J gene TRBJ2-6, with 8 nucleotides matching TRBD2. The TCR originated in an adult with mismatch repair-deficient cancer. The CDR3 nucleotides are TGTGCCAGCAGCGGTGCCGCGGGGGGTGAGGCCAACGTCCTGACTTTC. As protein: CASSGAAGGEANVLTF.